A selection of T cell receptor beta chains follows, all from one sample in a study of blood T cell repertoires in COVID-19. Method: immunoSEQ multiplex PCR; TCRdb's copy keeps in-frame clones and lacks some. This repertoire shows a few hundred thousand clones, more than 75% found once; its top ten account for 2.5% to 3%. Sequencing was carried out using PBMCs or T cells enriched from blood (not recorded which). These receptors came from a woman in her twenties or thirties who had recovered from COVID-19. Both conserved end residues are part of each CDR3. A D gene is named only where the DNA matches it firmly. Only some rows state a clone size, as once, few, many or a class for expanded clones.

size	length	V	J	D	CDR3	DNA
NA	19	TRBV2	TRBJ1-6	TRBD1	CASSVSTGDNVSYNSPLHF	TGTGCCAGCAGTGTTTCTACAGGGGACAACGTCTCCTATAATTCACCCCTCCACTTT
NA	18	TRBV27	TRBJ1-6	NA	CASSPRPDGVYPNSPLHF	TGTGCCAGCAGCCCGAGGCCCGACGGAGTCTATCCTAATTCACCCCTCCACTTT
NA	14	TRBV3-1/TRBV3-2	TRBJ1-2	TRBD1	CASSRGQGLYGYTF	TGTGCCAGCAGCCGGGGACAGGGGTTATATGGCTACACCTTC
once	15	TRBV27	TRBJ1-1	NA	CASSPGAGYRAEAFF	TGTGCCAGCAGTCCCGGGGCGGGGTATAGGGCTGAAGCTTTCTTT
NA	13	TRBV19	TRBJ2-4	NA	CASSIPQANIQYF	TGTGCCAGTAGTATTCCACAGGCAAACATTCAGTACTTC
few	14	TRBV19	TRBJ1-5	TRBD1	CASTRTGLRQPQHF	TGTGCCAGTACCCGGACAGGTCTGAGGCAGCCCCAGCATTTT
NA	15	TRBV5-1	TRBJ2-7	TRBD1	CASSLAGTALYEQYF	TGCGCCAGCAGCTTGGCTGGGACAGCCCTCTACGAGCAGTACTTC
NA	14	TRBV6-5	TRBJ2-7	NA	CASSSTVLSDEQYF	TGTGCCAGCAGTTCGACAGTGCTTTCGGACGAGCAGTACTTC
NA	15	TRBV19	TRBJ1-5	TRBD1	CASSMVGQGGQPQHF	TGTGCCAGTAGTATGGTGGGACAGGGGGGTCAGCCCCAGCATTTT
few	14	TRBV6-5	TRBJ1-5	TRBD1	CASSKGQGTQPQHF	TGTGCCAGCAGTAAGGGACAGGGAACTCAGCCCCAGCATTTT
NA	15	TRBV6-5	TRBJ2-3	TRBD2	CASRLAGVFEDTQYF	TGTGCCAGCAGGCTAGCGGGGGTGTTTGAAGATACGCAGTATTTT
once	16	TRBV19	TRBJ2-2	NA	CASSAGRGWNTGELFF	TGTGCCAGTAGCGCCGGGAGAGGATGGAACACCGGGGAGCTGTTTTTT
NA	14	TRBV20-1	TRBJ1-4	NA	CSASFGLPDEKLFF	TGCAGTGCTAGTTTTGGTCTCCCGGATGAAAAACTGTTTTTT
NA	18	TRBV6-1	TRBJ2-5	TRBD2	CASSDSVPGLARGETQYF	TGTGCCAGCAGTGATAGTGTGCCGGGACTAGCACGAGGGGAGACCCAGTACTTC
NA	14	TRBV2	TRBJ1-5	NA	CASSLVGANQPQHF	TGTGCCAGCAGCTTAGTTGGGGCAAATCAGCCCCAGCATTTT
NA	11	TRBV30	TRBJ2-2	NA	CAWSLAGELFF	TGTGCCTGGAGTCTCGCCGGGGAGCTGTTTTTT
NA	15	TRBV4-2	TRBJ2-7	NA	CASSQGSGALHEQYF	TGTGCCAGCAGCCAAGGATCGGGTGCACTCCACGAGCAGTACTTC
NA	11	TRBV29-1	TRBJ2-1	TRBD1	CSVGWTGKQFF	TGCAGCGTTGGATGGACAGGGAAGCAGTTCTTC
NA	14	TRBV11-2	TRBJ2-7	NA	CASSLEPSSYEQYF	TGTGCCAGCAGCTTAGAACCGAGCTCCTACGAGCAGTACTTC
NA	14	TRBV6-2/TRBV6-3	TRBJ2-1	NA	CASSYAGGSNEQFF	TGTGCCAGCAGTTATGCGGGTGGATCTAATGAGCAGTTCTTC
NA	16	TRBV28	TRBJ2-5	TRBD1	CASSLTPGQGEGTQYF	TGTGCCAGCAGCCTTACTCCGGGACAGGGGGAAGGGACCCAGTACTTC
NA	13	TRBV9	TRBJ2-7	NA	CASSPDTAYEQYF	TGTGCCAGCAGCCCGGACACGGCCTACGAGCAGTACTTC
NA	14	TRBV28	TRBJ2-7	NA	CASVRSGQTYEQYF	TGTGCCAGCGTCCGGTCCGGACAAACCTACGAGCAGTACTTC
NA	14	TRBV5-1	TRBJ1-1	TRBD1	CASSLKGGGTEAFF	TGCGCCAGCAGCTTGAAAGGGGGCGGCACTGAAGCTTTCTTT
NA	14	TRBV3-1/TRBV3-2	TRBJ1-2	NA	CASSQLLAGDGYTF	TGTGCCAGCAGCCAACTGCTCGCGGGAGATGGCTACACCTTC
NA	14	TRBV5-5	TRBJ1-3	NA	CASSLGRGGNTIYF	TGTGCCAGCAGCTTGGGCAGGGGAGGAAACACCATATATTTT
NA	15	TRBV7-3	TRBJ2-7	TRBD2	CASSPRTSGGYEQYF	TGTGCCAGCAGCCCGAGGACTAGCGGGGGCTACGAGCAGTACTTC
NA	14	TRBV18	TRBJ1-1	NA	CASSLYPNPTEAFF	TGTGCCAGCTCACTTTACCCTAATCCCACTGAAGCTTTCTTT
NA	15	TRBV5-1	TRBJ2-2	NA	CASSRGNSGTGELFF	TGCGCCAGCAGCCGAGGAAATAGCGGCACCGGGGAGCTGTTTTTT
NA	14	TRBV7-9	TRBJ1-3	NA	CASNRAGQRNTIYF	TGTGCCAGCAATCGGGCAGGACAACGAAACACCATATATTTT
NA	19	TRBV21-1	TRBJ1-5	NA	CASRIPGQGRKYSNQPQHF	TGTGCCAGCAGAATACCGGGACAGGGGCGAAAATATAGCAATCAGCCCCAGCATTTT
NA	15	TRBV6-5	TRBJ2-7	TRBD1	CASSPQGLGSYEQYF	TGTGCCAGCAGTCCACAGGGGTTAGGGTCCTACGAGCAGTACTTC
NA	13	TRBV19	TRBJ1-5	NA	CASRGLFNQPQHF	TGTGCCAGTAGAGGACTCTTCAATCAGCCCCAGCATTTT
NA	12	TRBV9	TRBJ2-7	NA	CASSRAGDEQYF	TGTGCCAGCAGCAGAGCAGGGGATGAGCAGTACTTC
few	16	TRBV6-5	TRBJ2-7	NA	CASSYSSPATSYEQYF	TGTGCCAGCAGTTACTCGAGCCCAGCGACCTCCTACGAGCAGTACTTC
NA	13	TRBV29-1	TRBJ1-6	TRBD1	CSVGTGQGSPLHF	TGCAGCGTCGGGACAGGGCAGGGGTCACCCCTCCACTTT
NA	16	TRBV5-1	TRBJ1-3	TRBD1	CASSLAAGGVGNTIYF	TGCGCCAGCAGCTTGGCAGCAGGGGGCGTCGGAAACACCATATATTTT
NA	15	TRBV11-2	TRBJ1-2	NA	CASSGGGRSYYGYTF	TGTGCCAGCAGCGGCGGGGGGCGCAGTTACTATGGCTACACCTTC
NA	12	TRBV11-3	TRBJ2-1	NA	CASSSSSNEQFF	TGTGCCAGCAGCTCGTCTAGCAATGAGCAGTTCTTC
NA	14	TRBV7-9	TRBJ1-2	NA	CASSSNIPNYGYTF	TGTGCCAGCAGCTCAAACATACCTAACTATGGCTACACCTTC
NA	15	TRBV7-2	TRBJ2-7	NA	CASSLGDIVSYEQYF	TGTGCCAGCAGCTTGGGAGACATTGTTTCCTACGAGCAGTACTTC
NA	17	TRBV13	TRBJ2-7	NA	CASSSYAGGGHPYEQYF	TGTGCCAGCAGCTCCTACGCCGGGGGAGGCCATCCCTACGAGCAGTACTTC
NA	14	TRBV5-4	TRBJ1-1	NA	CASSLVGVLDKAFF	TGTGCCAGCAGCTTGGTAGGGGTATTAGACAAAGCTTTCTTT